The TCR beta chain under discussion was sequenced for a study of cytomegalovirus exposure and HLA in healthy donors. TCRdb keeps only in-frame clones here, not all; method: immunoSEQ multiplex PCR. In the table there are more than 120,000 clones, 87% of which are singletons. V trimming: 1 base; J trimming: 9 bases; junction bases outside the gene matches: 6. The V gene's germline CDR1 is SNHLY and CDR2 FYNNEI. The CDR3 covers 15 residues. The chain employs TRBV2 and TRBJ2-1; 10 nucleotides match TRBD2. The TCR comes from a man aged 18 to 30 in good health and CMV-seropositive. The sequenced sample was PBMCs. CDR3 sequence reads: CASSEDSGGAGEQFF. For the CDR3, the DNA is TGTGCCAGCAGTGAAGACAGCGGGGGGGCCGGTGAGCAGTTCTTC.